This T cell receptor (beta chain) came from a study of control samples from healthy donors and cancer patients. In germline, CDR1 is KGHSH, CDR2 LQKENI. Between the trimmed V and J ends, which lost 0 bases and 2 bases, there was a span of 4 bases. The CDR3 has 13 residues. The protocol was immunoSEQ multiplex PCR, while the TCRdb copy is restricted to in-frame clones and leaves out a portion. The data hold about 170,000 clones, with about 91% observed a single time. The source is a woman aged 40 to 49 in good health. This chain joins TRBV18 and TRBJ2-5, with no clear D. Sequencing was performed on blood. CDR3 loop: CASSPPNQETQYF. The CDR3 DNA is TGTGCCAGCTCACCACCGAATCAAGAGACCCAGTACTTC.